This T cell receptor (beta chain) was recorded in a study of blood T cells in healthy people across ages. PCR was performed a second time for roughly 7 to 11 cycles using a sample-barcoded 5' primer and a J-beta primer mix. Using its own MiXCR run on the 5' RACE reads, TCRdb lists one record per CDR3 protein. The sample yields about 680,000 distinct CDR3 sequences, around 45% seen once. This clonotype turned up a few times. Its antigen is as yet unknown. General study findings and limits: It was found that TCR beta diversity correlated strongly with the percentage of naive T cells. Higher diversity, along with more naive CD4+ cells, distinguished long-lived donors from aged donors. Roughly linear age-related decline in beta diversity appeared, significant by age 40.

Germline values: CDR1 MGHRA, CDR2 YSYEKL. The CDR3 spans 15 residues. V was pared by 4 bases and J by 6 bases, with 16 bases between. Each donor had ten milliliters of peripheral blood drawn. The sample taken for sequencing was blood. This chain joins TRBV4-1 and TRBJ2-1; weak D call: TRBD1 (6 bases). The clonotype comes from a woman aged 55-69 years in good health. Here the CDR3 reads CASSPRTEGLNEQFF. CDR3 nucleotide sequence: TGCGCCAGCAGCCCAAGGACAGAAGGACTCAATGAGCAGTTCTTC.